A selection of T cell receptor beta chains follows, all from one sample in a study of T cell responses to AZD1222 COVID-19 vaccine. Sequencing was performed with immunoSEQ multiplex PCR; in TCRdb, only in-frame clones are kept and a portion is missing. The sample yields tens of thousands of clones, 88% seen once. Sequencing used peripheral blood, obtained on day 0 of AZD1222 vaccination. Receptors were obtained from an adult in good health. The CDR3 runs from the conserved cysteine through the conserved F or W. Each record gives: J gene, clone size, V gene, D gene, CDR3 DNA, CDR3 protein. The D gene is left open where the match is weak. A clone size is listed for some rows: how often the clone was seen (once, few, many), or a class if it is expanded.

j_call: TRBJ2-3; clone_size: .; v_call: TRBV24-1; d_call: TRBD2; cdr3_nt: TGTGCCACCCGGGGGGGACAAGACACAGATACGCAGTATTTT; cdr3_aa: CATRGGQDTDTQYF
j_call: TRBJ1-2; clone_size: .; v_call: TRBV6-5; d_call: .; cdr3_nt: TGTGCCACCAATATAGGGGGAGCGGTGAACTATGGCTACACCTTC; cdr3_aa: CATNIGGAVNYGYTF
j_call: TRBJ2-1; clone_size: .; v_call: TRBV3-1/TRBV3-2; d_call: TRBD2; cdr3_nt: TGTGCCAGCAGCCAAGCTAGCGGGAGGTACAATGAGCAGTTCTTC; cdr3_aa: CASSQASGRYNEQFF
j_call: TRBJ1-5; clone_size: once; v_call: TRBV28; d_call: .; cdr3_nt: TGTGCCAGCAGAGCGAACAGTGGCAATCAGCCCCAGCATTTT; cdr3_aa: CASRANSGNQPQHF
j_call: TRBJ2-2; clone_size: .; v_call: TRBV5-1; d_call: .; cdr3_nt: TGCGCCAGCAGCTTTAGGCCAGCCCCCCGTCCGAACACCGGGGAGCTGTTTTTT; cdr3_aa: CASSFRPAPRPNTGELFF
j_call: TRBJ2-5; clone_size: .; v_call: TRBV28; d_call: .; cdr3_nt: TGTGCCAGCAATTTTGGGGTCGGGAAGACCCAGTACTTC; cdr3_aa: CASNFGVGKTQYF
j_call: TRBJ1-6; clone_size: .; v_call: TRBV4-3; d_call: TRBD1; cdr3_nt: TGCGCCAGCAGCCTATCCAGGGGGACTCGGGATTCACCCCTCCACTTT; cdr3_aa: CASSLSRGTRDSPLHF
j_call: TRBJ1-5; clone_size: .; v_call: TRBV12-3/TRBV12-4; d_call: TRBD1; cdr3_nt: TGTGCCAGCCAGGGGGCTGTTCAGCCCCAGCATTTT; cdr3_aa: CASQGAVQPQHF
j_call: TRBJ2-7; clone_size: few; v_call: TRBV6-5; d_call: .; cdr3_nt: TGTGCCAGCAGTTACTCCGAAGCGAAACCCTACGAGCAGTACTTC; cdr3_aa: CASSYSEAKPYEQYF
j_call: TRBJ1-1; clone_size: .; v_call: TRBV6-5; d_call: .; cdr3_nt: TGTGCCAGCAGTCTCCCAGGGGTAACTGAAGCTTTCTTT; cdr3_aa: CASSLPGVTEAFF
j_call: TRBJ2-5; clone_size: .; v_call: TRBV7-2; d_call: .; cdr3_nt: TGTGCCAGCAGCTTAGTACAGGAAGAGACCCAGTACTTC; cdr3_aa: CASSLVQEETQYF
j_call: TRBJ2-5; clone_size: .; v_call: TRBV11-3; d_call: .; cdr3_nt: TGTGCCAGCAGCTTAGGCCTGGGACCCGACGTCCGAGAGACCCAGTACTTC; cdr3_aa: CASSLGLGPDVRETQYF
j_call: TRBJ2-7; clone_size: once; v_call: TRBV28; d_call: .; cdr3_nt: TGTGCCAGCAGTTTGAGGCCCCCACAGGGCCGGGAGCAGTACTTC; cdr3_aa: CASSLRPPQGREQYF
j_call: TRBJ2-1; clone_size: .; v_call: TRBV5-5; d_call: TRBD2; cdr3_nt: TGTGCCAGCAGCTTGTCCTCGGCGGGGGGCTTCAAGTTCTTC; cdr3_aa: CASSLSSAGGFKFF
j_call: TRBJ1-4; clone_size: .; v_call: TRBV10-3; d_call: .; cdr3_nt: TGTGCCATCAGTGAGTCCGGGGCAACTAATGAAAAACTGTTTTTT; cdr3_aa: CAISESGATNEKLFF
j_call: TRBJ1-1; clone_size: few; v_call: TRBV6-2/TRBV6-3; d_call: .; cdr3_nt: TGTGCCAGCAGTTCTTTCCCGGGCCAGGGTTTAGAAAACACTGAAGCTTTCTTT; cdr3_aa: CASSSFPGQGLENTEAFF
j_call: TRBJ1-5; clone_size: .; v_call: TRBV19; d_call: .; cdr3_nt: TGTGCCAGTAGGGACCTTAGCAATCAGCCCCAGCATTTT; cdr3_aa: CASRDLSNQPQHF
j_call: TRBJ2-3; clone_size: .; v_call: TRBV6-2/TRBV6-3; d_call: TRBD1; cdr3_nt: TGTGCCAGCAGTTTCCCTCGGCGGGACAGGATACGGGAGGATACGCAGTATTTT; cdr3_aa: CASSFPRRDRIREDTQYF
j_call: TRBJ1-1; clone_size: .; v_call: TRBV7-2; d_call: .; cdr3_nt: TGTGCCAGCAGCTTAAGGAGGAACACTGAAGCTTTCTTT; cdr3_aa: CASSLRRNTEAFF
j_call: TRBJ1-1; clone_size: .; v_call: TRBV19; d_call: .; cdr3_nt: TGTGCCAGTAGACTGAGGAGGGCAGGGAACACTGAAGCTTTCTTT; cdr3_aa: CASRLRRAGNTEAFF
j_call: TRBJ2-7; clone_size: .; v_call: TRBV11-2; d_call: TRBD1; cdr3_nt: TGTGCCAGCAGGCAAAGGGACAGCGGATCCTACGAGCAGTACTTC; cdr3_aa: CASRQRDSGSYEQYF
j_call: TRBJ1-5; clone_size: .; v_call: TRBV19; d_call: TRBD1; cdr3_nt: TGTGCCAGTAAGGGAGGGGACAGCAGGAATCAGCCCCAGCATTTT; cdr3_aa: CASKGGDSRNQPQHF